The entry that follows covers one T cell receptor beta chain sequence. This sample is drawn from a study of blood T cell repertoires in COVID-19. Study background: Samples came from the United States, Italy and Spain, spanning acute and convalescent COVID-19. Sources were T cells, B-cell-depleted T cells, or PBMCs; the material itself was cDNA or gDNA.

The germline V and J ends were trimmed by 7 bases and 0 bases, with 13 bases remaining between them. Germline loops: CDR1 LNHDA, CDR2 SQIVND (reference sequence). CDR3 length: 15 amino acids. Original processing notes: Reference gene primer amplification in the assay estimated nucleated cell counts. The data were produced by immunoSEQ multiplex PCR, yet TCRdb's version contains in-frame clones alone and is incomplete. V, J and clone size were drawn from that table, and D and trimming were deduced from the DNA. Here the sample spans about 190,000 clones, around nine tenths being singletons. Sequenced sample: peripheral blood. The sequence was collected from a man aged 35-49 years with acute or convalescent COVID-19. The chain carries TRBV19 and TRBJ1-5; no clear D gene. The DNA of the CDR3 is TGTGCCAGTACCTTCCAGCGCTATAGCAATCAGCCCCAGCATTTT. Amino acid sequence: CASTFQRYSNQPQHF.